This T cell receptor (beta chain) was obtained from a study of cytomegalovirus exposure and HLA in healthy donors. Background on the study: Earlier, 100 million to 130 million unique TCR beta sequences were recovered from around 200 million T cells by an analysis.

The V gene lost 5 bases and the J gene lost 0 bases, with 14 bases spanning the gap. Germline CDR1 SGHAT, CDR2 FQNNGV. This CDR3 is 15 amino acids long. The PCR had 60 Vbeta and 13 Jbeta primers. Assay: immunoSEQ multiplex PCR; the TCRdb copy retains only in-frame clones and omits some. Among about 170,000 clones listed, approximately 84% were seen once. Whole-study findings and limits: Most sequenced TCRs were rare (though some public TCRs occurred in many donors).

Comment on this clone: Its antigen is not known.

Sequencing input: PBMCs. This sequence joins TRBV11-2 and TRBJ2-7; possible D gene TRBD2, 6 bases. The TCR sequence derives from a young man in good health and CMV-seropositive. DNA of the CDR3: TGTGCCAGCAGCCCAGGGACTTACAGCTCCTACGAGCAGTACTTC. This sequence encodes CASSPGTYSSYEQYF. The full variable domain, in which reference TRBV11-2 and TRBJ2-7 provide the parts outside the CDR3, is EAGVAQSPRYKIIEKRQSVAFWCNPISGHATLYWYQQILGQGPKLLIQFQNNGVVDDSQLPKDRFSAERLKGVDSTLKIQPAKLEDSAVYLCASSPGTYSSYEQYFGPGTRLTVT.